The entry below gives a single T cell receptor beta chain sequence along with its context. Its antigen is currently not known. Base qualities are missing; no much larger clone stands one base away. The data derive from a study of T cell responses to AZD1222 COVID-19 vaccine (TCRdb year 2021). In the study overall: TCR sequencing was performed for 233 trial participants, of whom about 200 were given two doses of AZD1222 and approximately 25 were given two doses of MenACWY control vaccine. Trial participants were enrolled into age subgroups of 18-55, 56-69 and 70-plus years, which contained about 150, 28 and 57 TCR-sequenced participants, respectively. On the study overall, not on this receptor specifically: Conclusions about previously exposed vaccinees are limited because only five to seven AZD1222 recipients were SARS-CoV-2 seropositive at baseline. Participants were mostly white British and included more females than males, and it was suggested by the authors that clonal diversity may have been underestimated. Nearly half of unique spike-specific TCRs reportedly recognized epitopes outside regions mutated in the B.1.351 and B.1.1.7 variants. A significant rise in spike-specific TCR breadth and depth was observed after two AZD1222 doses relative to day 0 and relative to MenACWY recipients. The vaccine-associated CD4 TCRs covered the entire spike protein, and the dominant responses fell in regions 160-218 and 743-854. Because no samples from the day 14 peak response were available, repertoires could be characterized only after the peak T cell response. In the small 56-69-year group, the increase in depth fell short of significance, most likely because of low power.

From its cysteine to its phenylalanine, the CDR3 spans 15 amino acids. The kept DNA is CDR3 alone, 45 bases in frame from the first base. Deletion took 8 bases off V and 4 bases off J, with a span of 18 bases between the germline ends. Sequences MNHEY (CDR1) and SVGAGI (CDR2) are obtained from the germline V gene. The time point label for this specimen denotes: about 28 days (+/-7) after the second vaccine dose. AZD1222 recipients whose second dose came at about 4 weeks and those whose second dose came at about 12 weeks were combined into one group, since spike-specific TCR depth and breadth did not differ between the two schedules. Vaccinee samples came from UK trials COV001 and COV002, including a single-blind randomized controlled phase 2/3 trial of AZD1222 (ChAdOx1 nCoV-19) in healthy adults. For TCRbeta chain sequencing, PBMC samples were collected from trial participants at day 0 and at day 28 after the second dose.

The CDR3 regions of human TCRbeta chains were subjected to immunosequencing. The study's processing was this. Repertoire TCRs were matched against a reference library of SARS-CoV-2-specific TCRs generated with the MIRA antigen-specificity platform. Breadth was defined as the fraction of unique TCRs that were SARS-CoV-2-associated. Depth was defined as the fraction of total T cells that were SARS-CoV-2-associated. Using the MIRA data, each spike-specific TCR was assigned both to the spike region to which the TCR was reactive and to a CD4 or CD8 class. Log10-transformed breadth and depth values were compared by one-way ANOVA with Sidak's multiple comparisons tests. TCRdb provides this immuneACCESS table in a form limited to in-frame rearrangements. Some clones are lacking; in checked studies, under half of them reflect an unresolved V gene, and why the rest are absent is not known. V, J and clone size are those of that table, while D and trimming were read from the DNA. The sample table records some 130,000 clones; roughly 86% of these occur just once. The ten largest clones represent about 6% of the sample.

The chain links TRBV6-5 with TRBJ1-3; the best D guess is TRBD1, with 5 bases matching. The TCR was taken from an adult who received the AZD1222 COVID-19 vaccine. Sequenced here: peripheral blood, sampled 28 days after the second AZD1222 dose. The CDR3: CASLRSRVGGNTIYF. The bases are TGTGCCAGCCTCAGGAGCAGGGTGGGAGGAAACACCATATATTTT.